The rows below give T cell receptor beta chains drawn from one sample of a study of blood T cell repertoires in COVID-19. Clones were sequenced by immunoSEQ multiplex PCR, and TCRdb holds only the in-frame ones, with some missing. This sample yields over 200,000 clones, of which around 90% are seen a single time; approximately 1.2% belongs to the top ten. Material: peripheral blood. The receptors stem from a man aged 25-45 years with acute or convalescent COVID-19. The CDR3 runs from the conserved cysteine through the conserved F or W. A D gene is named only where the DNA matches it firmly. Clone size is stated in some rows and not others, as once, few, many or a class when expanded.

>TRBV7-2|TRBD2|TRBJ2-3|-
TGTGCCAGCACCGATCAACTAGCGAGCCTCACAGATACGCAGTATTTT
CASTDQLASLTDTQYF
>TRBV28|-|TRBJ1-4|-
TGTGCCAGCAGTGTACAGGATGGTAATGAAAAACTGTTTTTT
CASSVQDGNEKLFF
>TRBV6-5|TRBD1|TRBJ1-1|-
TGTGCCAGCAGTTTGGGACAGGGGGTATCGGCTGAAGCTTTCTTT
CASSLGQGVSAEAFF
>TRBV5-1|-|TRBJ1-2|-
TGCGCCAGCAGCTTGGCCGGAGACAGTTCCTATGGCTACACCTTC
CASSLAGDSSYGYTF
>TRBV5-1|-|TRBJ2-1|once
TGCGCCAGCAGCTTGTACTCCCTAGGTGAGCAGTTCTTC
CASSLYSLGEQFF
>TRBV5-1|-|TRBJ2-3|-
TGCGCCAGCAGCGCGGGGGTTCCAGGGGAGTTGGATACGCAGTATTTT
CASSAGVPGELDTQYF
>TRBV5-1|-|TRBJ1-6|-
TGCGCCAGCACCGACAGGAATAATTCACCCCTCCACTTT
CASTDRNNSPLHF
>TRBV18|TRBD1|TRBJ1-4|-
TGTGCCAGCTCACCAAGACAGGGACGAAATGAAAAACTGTTTTTT
CASSPRQGRNEKLFF
>TRBV11-2|-|TRBJ1-1|-
TGTGCCAGCAGCTTTGTTGGGGCATTTCCCGAAGCTTTCTTT
CASSFVGAFPEAFF
>TRBV19|-|TRBJ2-7|-
TGTGCCAGTAGTAGAGTCTCCGGGACTCTCAGCTACGAGCAGTACTTC
CASSRVSGTLSYEQYF